The 5 T cell receptor beta chains below were found in one sample sequenced in a study of blood T cells in healthy people across ages. With a J-beta primer mix and a sample-barcoded 5' primer, a second PCR ran roughly 7 to 11 cycles. One entry per CDR3 protein results from TCRdb running MiXCR on the 5' RACE reads. Among hundreds of thousands of distinct CDR3 sequences listed, approximately 60% were seen once. The source material was blood. These receptors were collected from a man in his forties in good health.

This clonotype was picked up a small number of times. This could be a read error, since a much larger clone is one nucleotide away. The chain has TRBV5-1 and TRBJ2-1; TRBD1 matches 9 bases. The end of the DNA aligns better with TRBJ2-7, so the J call may be wrong. This CDR3 contains 17 residues. CDR1 is SGHRS, CDR2 YFSETQ, per germline. In DNA, the CDR3 is TGCGCCAGCAGCGAACAGGGGGCAATTTTATCCTACAATGAGCAGTACTTC. Its translation: CASSEQGAILSYNEQYF.

This chain links TRBV3-1 with TRBJ2-1; no clear D. V was cut by 5 bases and J by 12 bases, with 20 bases left in between. Germline CDR1 is LGHDT and CDR2 is YNNKEL (reference sequence). This CDR3 contains 14 residues. CDR3 in amino acids: CASSDGSLRVGQFF. The CDR3, as DNA: TGTGCCAGCAGCGACGGTTCACTAAGGGTCGGGCAGTTCTTC.

The chain is built from TRBV12-3 or TRBV12-4 and TRBJ2-3, with 9 positions matching TRBD2. Unmatched junction bases numbered 7, after V lost 6 bases and J lost 0 bases. The CDR3 consists of 16 residues. The CDR3 sequence: CASSQALAGSTDTQYF. The CDR3 DNA is TGTGCCAGCAGCCAAGCTCTAGCGGGGAGCACAGATACGCAGTATTTT.

This clonotype was recorded only once. The chain couples TRBV10-3 to TRBJ2-5, with TRBD1 identical over 7 bases. CDR3 length: 14 residues. Germline CDR1 ENHRY, CDR2 SYGVKD. V lost 6 bases and J lost 2; bases outside the gene matches: 6. The CDR3 coding sequence is TGTGCCATCAGAACAGGGGAAGAACAAGAGACCCAGTACTTC. Its protein product is CAIRTGEEQETQYF.

This clonotype has only a few counts. The V and J genes are TRBV3-1 and TRBJ1-2; a possible D gene is TRBD1 (6 bases). The CDR3 covers 13 residues. The germline CDR1 and CDR2 sequences are LGHDT and YNNKEL (reference sequence). Trimming cost V 3 bases and J 6 bases, with 11 bases left between them. The DNA of the CDR3 is TGTGCCAGCAGCCACTGGACAGTCGATGGCTACACCTTC. Protein: CASSHWTVDGYTF.